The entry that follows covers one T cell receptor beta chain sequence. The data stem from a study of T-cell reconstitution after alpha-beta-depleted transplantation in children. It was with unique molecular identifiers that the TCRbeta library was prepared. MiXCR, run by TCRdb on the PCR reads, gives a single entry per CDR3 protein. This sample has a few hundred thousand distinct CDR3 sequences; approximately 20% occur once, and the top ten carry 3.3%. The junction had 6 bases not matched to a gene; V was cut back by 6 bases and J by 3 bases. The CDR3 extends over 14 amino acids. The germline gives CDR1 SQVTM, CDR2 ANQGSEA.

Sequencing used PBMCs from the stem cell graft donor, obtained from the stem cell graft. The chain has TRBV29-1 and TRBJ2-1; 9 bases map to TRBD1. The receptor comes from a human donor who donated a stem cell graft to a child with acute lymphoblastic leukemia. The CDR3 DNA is TGCAGCGTCCTGCCGGGACAGGGCTACAATGAGCAGTTCTTC. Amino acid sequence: CSVLPGQGYNEQFF.